What follows are 2 T cell receptor beta chains derived from one specimen sequenced in a study of cytomegalovirus exposure and HLA in healthy donors. It was with 60 Vbeta and 13 Jbeta primers that the PCR ran. TCRdb keeps only in-frame clones here, not all; method: immunoSEQ multiplex PCR. The repertoire holds 140,000 to 150,000 clones, with roughly 80% as singletons. The sequenced material came from PBMCs. All receptors derive from a woman aged 25 to 39 in good health and CMV-seronegative.

J is TRBJ2-1 and V is TRBV19, with a weak D call TRBD1 (7 bases). The ends were cut back, 2 bases at V and 6 bases at J, with 14 bases in the middle. Germline V lookup: CDR1 LNHDA, CDR2 SQIVND (reference sequence). This CDR3 is 15 amino acids long. CDR3 loop: CASSIRRDRSNEQFF. For the CDR3, the DNA is TGTGCCAGTAGTATACGGCGGGACAGAAGCAATGAGCAGTTCTTC.

J is TRBJ2-5 and V is TRBV5-1; 9 nucleotides agree with TRBD2. Matching the DNA end better, TRBJ2-7 makes the J call doubtful. This CDR3 region has 16 residues. From germline, CDR1 is SGHRS and CDR2 YFSETQ. The CDR3 nucleotides read TGCGCCAGCAGCTTGGAAGCGGGGGGCCTCTCCTACGAGCAGTACTTC. It codes for CASSLEAGGLSYEQYF.